This TCR beta chain was documented in a study of blood T cell repertoires in COVID-19. Trimming stripped 7 bases from V and 2 bases from J, with 12 bases between. This CDR3 has 13 amino acids. Per the germline V gene, CDR1 is ENHRY and CDR2 is SYGVKD. Some clones are missing from TCRdb's copy, which holds only in-frame ones; the method was immunoSEQ multiplex PCR. The sample has some 120,000 clones; 80% to 90% are singletons. The source material was peripheral blood. The sequence came from a middle-aged man with acute or convalescent COVID-19. The V call is TRBV10-3, the J call TRBJ2-7; possibly TRBD2 for D (5 bases). The CDR3 protein is CAITGSVAYEQYF. CDR3 sequence (DNA): TGTGCCATCACAGGTAGCGTGGCCTACGAGCAGTACTTC.